Each of the 9 T cell receptor beta chains below was sequenced from the same sample in a study of blood T cell repertoires in COVID-19. The method was immunoSEQ multiplex PCR; TCRdb's version includes in-frame clones alone and lacks a portion of them. The profile shows around 120,000 clones, roughly 88% of them singletons. The sequencing input was peripheral blood. The source is a man between 50 and 59 years old with acute or convalescent COVID-19.

The chain combines TRBV7-2 with TRBJ1-2, with TRBD1 identical over 12 bases. The CDR3 covers 17 residues. CDR1 SGHTA and CDR2 FQGNSA come from the germline V gene. V was clipped by 5 bases and J by 0 bases; unmatched bases: 7. The CDR3 is CASSPGTGGAANYGYTF. The CDR3 nucleotides are TGTGCCAGCAGCCCCGGGACAGGGGGCGCGGCTAACTATGGCTACACCTTC.

This sequence joins TRBV5-4 and TRBJ2-5; 7 bases map to TRBD2. Germline lookup yields CDR1 SGHNT and CDR2 YYREEE (reference sequence). There are 14 residues in the CDR3. The junction had 12 bases not matched to a gene; V was cut back by 4 bases and J by 9 bases. CDR3: CASSPTGTTGSQYF. Written as DNA, the CDR3 is TGTGCCAGCAGCCCCACCGGGACTACCGGTTCCCAGTACTTC.

This clone was detected once. This chain connects TRBV11-2 to TRBJ2-2; 7 bases align to TRBD1. CDR1 and CDR2 from the germline V gene are SGHAT and FQNNGV. The CDR3 is made up of 13 amino acids. J was trimmed by 7 bases and V by 5 bases; bases with no gene match: 4. CDR3 region: CASSRQGVGELFF. Here the CDR3 DNA reads TGTGCCAGCAGCCGACAGGGTGTCGGGGAGCTGTTTTTT. Based on the CDR3 plus reference TRBV11-2 and TRBJ2-2, the full variable domain is EAGVAQSPRYKIIEKRQSVAFWCNPISGHATLYWYQQILGQGPKLLIQFQNNGVVDDSQLPKDRFSAERLKGVDSTLKIQPAKLEDSAVYLCASSRQGVGELFFGEGSRLTVL.

The chain is built from TRBV6-5 and TRBJ1-5; a possible D gene is TRBD1 (6 bases). The CDR3 covers 15 residues. Trimming left V 6 bases short and J 5 bases short, with 17 bases between. The germline gives CDR1 MNHEY, CDR2 SVGAGI. The CDR3 coding sequence is TGTGCCAGCAGAATATCAGGGAAGGGGGATCAGCCCCAGCATTTT. As protein: CASRISGKGDQPQHF.

The rearrangement links TRBV6-5 to TRBJ2-7; tentatively, D is TRBD1 (6 bases). The CDR3 spans 13 residues. Deletions cut 7 bases from V and 2 bases from J, with 12 bases between. Germline V lookup: CDR1 MNHEY, CDR2 SVGAGI. Here the CDR3 reads CASKSSGAYEQYF. Here the CDR3 DNA reads TGTGCCAGCAAATCCTCAGGGGCCTACGAGCAGTACTTC.

In nucleotides, the CDR3 is TGTGCCAGCAGCTTGGGGCAGGGGGGCTATGGCTACACCTTC. It encodes CASSLGQGGYGYTF. V usage is TRBV5-4 and J usage is TRBJ1-2; 7 bases are shared with TRBD1. Germline V lookup: CDR1 SGHNT, CDR2 YYREEE (reference sequence). With V trimmed by 0 bases and J by 4 bases, 3 bases remained unmatched. The CDR3 is made up of 14 amino acids.

The chain combines TRBV5-1 with TRBJ2-3; D gene ambiguous. Trimming removed 0 bases from V and 7 bases from J, with 6 bases in between. The V gene's germline CDR1 is SGHRS and CDR2 YFSETQ. This CDR3 has 12 residues. CDR3 in amino acids: CASSLEANTQYF. The CDR3 DNA reads TGCGCCAGCAGCTTGGAAGCGAATACGCAGTATTTT.

This chain connects TRBV6-6 to TRBJ1-1; TRBD1 might be the D (6 bases). The V gene's germline CDR1 is MNHNY and CDR2 SVGAGI (reference sequence). The V and J ends lost 2 bases and 8 bases respectively, with 12 bases between them. The CDR3 is 13 residues long. The CDR3 reads CASSYGRGTEAFF. The CDR3, as DNA: TGTGCCAGCAGTTACGGGAGGGGGACCGAAGCTTTCTTT.

This chain joins TRBV30 and TRBJ2-3; 8 nucleotides match TRBD2. CDR3 length: 14 residues. The V and J ends lost 2 bases and 1 base, in that order; junction bases with no gene match: 2. Germline V CDR1 and CDR2: GTSNPN, SVGIG (reference sequence). CDR3 residues: CAWSSSGGTDTQYF. For the CDR3, the DNA is TGTGCCTGGAGTAGTAGCGGGGGCACAGATACGCAGTATTTT.